Shown below are 30 T cell receptor beta chains from a single sample sequenced in a study of blood T cell repertoires in COVID-19. Some clones are missing from TCRdb's copy, which holds only in-frame ones; the method was immunoSEQ multiplex PCR. The data show over 200,000 clones, 70% to 90% seen once. Sequencing was carried out using PBMCs or T cells enriched from blood (not recorded which). The origin of the receptors is a man aged 25-40 years who had recovered from COVID-19.

This clone was picked up one time. The chain combines TRBV7-9 with TRBJ1-1; 10 bases align to TRBD1. The CDR3 totals 15 residues. The ends lost 1 base at V and 11 bases at J; junction bases unmatched: 10. Germline CDR1 is SEHNR and CDR2 is FQNEAQ (reference sequence). CDR3 bases: TGTGCCAGCAGCTTAGACCAGGGACAGGGGTTGAAGGCTTTCTTT. Translated: CASSLDQGQGLKAFF.

This chain uses TRBV6-5 with TRBJ2-3; D is possibly TRBD2 (7 bases). V lost 0 bases and J 3 bases, leaving 10 bases between the germline ends. Germline CDR1 reads MNHEY; CDR2 reads SVGAGI. The CDR3 totals 15 residues. The CDR3 loop reads CASSYSGGPTDTQYF. The CDR3 DNA reads TGTGCCAGCAGTTACTCGGGGGGGCCAACAGATACGCAGTATTTT.

The gene calls are TRBV19 and TRBJ2-7; D may be TRBD2 (6 bases). Trimming cost V 3 bases and J 2 bases, with 11 bases left between them. Per germline, CDR1 LNHDA and CDR2 SQIVND (reference sequence). The CDR3 has 14 amino acids. CDR3 protein: CASSILGGAYEQYF. For the CDR3, the DNA is TGTGCCAGTAGTATTCTTGGCGGGGCCTACGAGCAGTACTTC. The full variable domain, completed using reference TRBV19 and TRBJ2-7, is DGGITQSPKYLFRKEGQNVTLSCEQNLNHDAMYWYRQDPGQGLRLIYYSQIVNDFQKGDIAEGYSVSREKKESFPLTVTSAQKNPTAFYLCASSILGGAYEQYFGPGTRLTVT.

The CDR3 region has the DNA TGTGCCAGCAGTTTAATCACGGGAGGAAGAGAGACCCAGTACTTC. Amino acids: CASSLITGGRETQYF. This chain uses TRBV27 with TRBJ2-5, with 7 bases identical to TRBD2. Germline CDR1 reads MNHEY; CDR2 reads SMNVEV (reference sequence). J gave up 4 bases and V 2 bases, and 7 bases lay outside the gene matches. This CDR3 is built from 15 residues.

The V gene is TRBV19, the J gene TRBJ1-2; TRBD1 matches 7 bases. The CDR3 totals 17 residues. V dropped 0 bases and J dropped 6; count of bases not matched to a gene: 13. Germline CDR1 LNHDA, CDR2 SQIVND (reference sequence). CDR3 region: CASSIDLPAGTAHGYTF. In nucleotides, the CDR3 is TGTGCCAGTAGTATAGATCTGCCGGCCGGGACAGCACATGGCTACACCTTC.

The V call is TRBV7-2, the J call TRBJ1-5; 9 nucleotides line up with TRBD1. The CDR3 spans 16 residues. Looked up from germline, CDR1 is SGHTA and CDR2 is FQGNSA. Germline trimming cut 4 bases from V and 1 base from J; bases unmatched to any gene: 5. The CDR3 bases are TGTGCCAGCAGCTCTGGGACAGGGAGAAGCAATCAGCCCCAGCATTTT. Protein: CASSSGTGRSNQPQHF.

V is TRBV28 and J is TRBJ2-2; 7 positions match TRBD2. The CDR3 spans 14 residues. The germline CDR1 and CDR2 sequences are MDHEN and SYDVKM. J gave up 7 bases and V 5 bases, and 7 bases lay outside the gene matches. This chain's CDR3 is CASSGLGRGGELFF. In nucleotides, the CDR3 is TGTGCCAGCAGTGGACTAGGCCGGGGCGGGGAGCTGTTTTTT.

J is TRBJ2-7 and V is TRBV10-3, with 14 positions matching TRBD2. The V segment lost 3 bases and the J segment 12 bases; nucleotides outside the gene matches: 13. The CDR3 is made up of 16 amino acids. Germline CDR1 ENHRY, CDR2 SYGVKD. CDR3 bases: TGTGCCATCAGTGACCGACTCCCGGGACTAGCGGGAGTTCGGTACTTC. Translated, it gives CAISDRLPGLAGVRYF.

CDR3 nucleotides: TGTGCCATCAGTGAGACTAGCGGCCGTCCCAAAAACATTCAGTACTTC. Translation gives CAISETSGRPKNIQYF. The gene calls are TRBV10-3 and TRBJ2-4; TRBD2 agrees at 8 bases. V trimming: 2 bases; J trimming: 2 bases; junction bases outside the gene matches: 5. This CDR3 contains 16 residues. The germline V gene encodes CDR1 ENHRY and CDR2 SYGVKD.

The rearrangement joins TRBV28 to TRBJ2-7, with TRBD2 matching 11 bases. CDR3 length: 15 amino acids. Germline V gene lookup returns CDR1 MDHEN and CDR2 SYDVKM. V shed 6 bases, J shed 3 bases, and the junction held 7 bases outside the gene matches. The CDR3 coding sequence is TGTGCCAGCAGGGACCCGGGACTAGCGGACTACGAGCAGTACTTC. Encoded protein: CASRDPGLADYEQYF. The full variable domain, rest sourced from reference TRBV28 and TRBJ2-7, is DVKVTQSSRYLVKRTGEKVFLECVQDMDHENMFWYRQDPGLGLRLIYFSYDVKMKEKGDIPEGYSVSREKKERFSLILESASTNQTSMYLCASRDPGLADYEQYFGPGTRLTVT.

This chain joins TRBV6-5 and TRBJ1-1; 8 nucleotides agree with TRBD1. The ends lost 8 bases at V and 0 bases at J; junction bases unmatched: 2. Germline loops: CDR1 MNHEY, CDR2 SVGAGI. CDR3 length: 13 amino acids. CDR3 amino acids: CASQDRVNTEAFF. The CDR3 coding sequence is TGTGCCAGCCAGGACAGGGTGAACACTGAAGCTTTCTTT.

The genes are TRBV27 and TRBJ1-5; 9 bases agree with TRBD1. CDR3 length equals 16 residues. The junction had 7 bases not matched to a gene; V was cut back by 6 bases and J by 1 base. In germline, CDR1 is MNHEY, CDR2 SMNVEV (reference sequence). The CDR3 nucleotides are TGTGCCAGCAGCAAACAGGGGGCGTTGAGCAATCAGCCCCAGCATTTT. Translation: CASSKQGALSNQPQHF.

This rearrangement joins TRBV5-8 to TRBJ1-4, with D perhaps TRBD1 (5 bases). V lost 0 bases, J lost 11 bases, and 14 bases lay in between. CDR3 length: 14 residues. Germline values: CDR1 SGHTS, CDR2 YDEGEE. CDR3 loop: CASSLGQGLNKLFF. In DNA, the CDR3 is TGTGCCAGCAGCTTGGGTCAGGGATTGAACAAACTGTTTTTT.

V and J are TRBV5-1 and TRBJ1-1; no clear D gene. Germline V gene lookup returns CDR1 SGHRS and CDR2 YFSETQ. The CDR3 is 13 residues long. Trimming left V 5 bases short and J 3 bases short, with 11 bases between. CDR3 loop: CASRSGGYTEAFF. As DNA, the CDR3 is TGCGCCAGCAGATCGGGAGGTTACACTGAAGCTTTCTTT.

This chain links TRBV10-2 with TRBJ1-5; the D is unclear. The CDR3 runs 14 residues. Germline-derived CDR1 and CDR2 are WSHSY and SAAADI. The ends were cut back, 2 bases at V and 5 bases at J, with 10 bases in the middle. CDR3 coding DNA: TGCGCCAGCAGTGAGATCGGGTCCTATCAGCCCCAGCATTTT. Its protein is CASSEIGSYQPQHF.

J is TRBJ1-4 and V is TRBV6-5, with TRBD1 matching over 7 bases. The V segment lost 6 bases and the J segment 10 bases; nucleotides outside the gene matches: 11. Germline assignment: CDR1 MNHEY and CDR2 SVGAGI. This CDR3 comprises 14 residues. CDR3 sequence (DNA): TGTGCCAGCAGCTCGGACAGGTCAGGAGGAAAACTGTTTTTT. This gives the protein CASSSDRSGGKLFF.

This chain links TRBV28 with TRBJ2-3, with a possible D match to TRBD2 (6 bases). CDR3 length: 17 residues. Germline values: CDR1 MDHEN, CDR2 SYDVKM. Trimming removed 3 bases at V and 4 bases at J, with 20 bases between. DNA for the CDR3: TGTGCCAGCAGTTTTAATTCGGGAGTATGGGCTTCAGATACGCAGTATTTT. This gives the protein CASSFNSGVWASDTQYF.

This chain connects TRBV29-1 to TRBJ1-4; 10 nucleotides match TRBD1. The J segment lost 13 bases and the V segment lost 8 bases, leaving 10 bases of the junction unmatched. The CDR3 loop spans 12 amino acids. CDR1 is SQVTM, CDR2 ANQGSEA, per germline. The DNA for the CDR3 is TGCAGCCTACGGACAGGGGGATGGTCACTGTTTTTT. It yields the protein CSLRTGGWSLFF.

This rearrangement joins TRBV7-3 to TRBJ1-1; no definite D call. Trimming left V 5 bases short and J 1 base short, with 17 bases between. From germline, CDR1 is SGHTA and CDR2 FQGTGA. The CDR3 has 16 amino acids. CDR3 bases: TGTGCCAGCAGCCTGGAAGGCGGCAGTACGAACACTGAAGCTTTCTTT. This translates into CASSLEGGSTNTEAFF.

This sequence joins TRBV3-1 (or the pseudogene TRBV3-2) and TRBJ1-1; the D is unclear. The CDR3 is made up of 12 amino acids. Looked up from germline, CDR1 is LGHDT and CDR2 is YNNKEL (reference sequence). The ends were cut back, 4 bases at V and 1 base at J, with 4 bases in the middle. In DNA form, the CDR3 reads TGTGCCAGCAGCCCGGGGAACACTGAAGCTTTCTTT. Protein: CASSPGNTEAFF.

This sequence joins TRBV30 and TRBJ1-2, with 7 positions matching TRBD1. V shed 8 bases, J shed 7 bases, and the junction held 19 bases outside the gene matches. The germline CDR1 and CDR2 sequences are GTSNPN and SVGIG (reference sequence). This CDR3 contains 15 residues. The CDR3 DNA is TGTGCCGGGGCCGGGACAGCCGGCACTATGGGTGGCTACACCTTC. Its translation is CAGAGTAGTMGGYTF.

This chain connects TRBV7-6 to TRBJ2-1; maybe TRBD1 (6 bases). CDR3 length: 16 residues. The germline gives CDR1 SGHVS, CDR2 FNYEAQ. Trimming stripped 2 bases from V and 6 bases from J, with 17 bases between. CDR3 nucleotides: TGTGCCAGCAGCTTATCCCTGAGACAGGCGGGCAATGAGCAGTTCTTC. As protein: CASSLSLRQAGNEQFF.

This clone was counted a single time. V is TRBV19 and J is TRBJ1-3, with 9 bases lining up with TRBD1. Trimming removed 10 bases from V and 2 bases from J; junction bases left unmatched: 9. From germline, CDR1 is LNHDA and CDR2 SQIVND (reference sequence). The CDR3 runs to 15 residues. CDR3 amino acids: CATKNRGPTGNTIYF. The CDR3 DNA is TGTGCCACTAAGAACAGGGGGCCCACTGGAAACACCATATATTTT.

The CDR3 sequence: CSVVNGWTGGYTF. CDR3 sequence (DNA): TGCAGCGTTGTTAATGGGTGGACTGGAGGCTACACCTTC. The chain joins TRBV29-1 to TRBJ1-2, with D unresolved. Trimming pared 4 bases from V and 8 bases from J, leaving 17 bases between. The CDR3 totals 13 residues. CDR1 and CDR2 from the germline V gene are SQVTM and ANQGSEA. The whole variable domain, remainder taken from reference TRBV29-1 and TRBJ1-2, is SAVISQKPSRDICQRGTSLTIQCQVDSQVTMMFWYRQQPGQSLTLIATANQGSEATYESGFVIDKFPISRPNLTFSTLTVSNMSPEDSSIYLCSVVNGWTGGYTFGSGTRLTVV.

This chain joins TRBV9 and TRBJ1-1; D might be TRBD1 (5 bases). This CDR3 comprises 13 residues. Looked up from germline, CDR1 is SGDLS and CDR2 is YYNGEE. Deletions cut 3 bases from V and 0 bases from J, with 6 bases between. CDR3 protein: CASSEGMNTEAFF. DNA of the CDR3: TGTGCCAGCAGCGAGGGGATGAACACTGAAGCTTTCTTT.

This clone was seen a single time. The genes are TRBV5-4 and TRBJ2-1, with D possibly being TRBD1 (6 bases). The CDR3 is made up of 13 amino acids. V lost 0 bases and J lost 9, with 10 bases in between. Germline CDR1 SGHNT, CDR2 YYREEE (reference sequence). This chain's CDR3 is CASSLDRVGEQFF. The CDR3 coding sequence is TGTGCCAGCAGCTTGGACAGGGTCGGTGAGCAGTTCTTC.

The rearrangement joins TRBV9 to TRBJ2-5; TRBD1 might be the D (6 bases). Germline V CDR1 and CDR2: SGDLS, YYNGEE. The V end was cut by 1 base, the J end by 2 bases, with 15 bases between. The CDR3 runs to 16 residues. The CDR3 DNA is TGTGCCAGCAGCGTATCCCTAGACAGGATGCAAGAGACCCAGTACTTC. Its translation: CASSVSLDRMQETQYF.

This chain links TRBV5-6 with TRBJ1-6; 7 bases agree with TRBD1. CDR1 is SGHDT, CDR2 YYEEEE, per germline. The CDR3 totals 15 residues. The ends lost 0 bases at V and 7 bases at J; junction bases unmatched: 4. The chain's CDR3 is CASSLERGRNSPLHF. The CDR3, as DNA: TGTGCCAGCAGCTTGGAAAGGGGGCGGAATTCACCCCTCCACTTT.

The chain recombines TRBV20-1 with TRBJ2-1; possibly TRBD2 for D (5 bases). In germline, CDR1 is DFQATT, CDR2 SNEGSKA (reference sequence). The CDR3 is made up of 14 amino acids. V lost 3 bases and J lost 6, with 15 bases in between. The CDR3: CSASIGADVNEQFF. CDR3 coding DNA: TGCAGTGCTAGTATTGGAGCGGATGTCAATGAGCAGTTCTTC.

A few counts support this clone. The V and J genes are TRBV2 and TRBJ2-1; D is perhaps TRBD2 (6 bases). Trimming cost V 5 bases and J 7 bases, with 15 bases left between them. Germline CDR1 SNHLY, CDR2 FYNNEI. The CDR3 is made up of 14 amino acids. CDR3: CASSWGDERNEQFF. The CDR3 DNA reads TGTGCCAGCAGTTGGGGGGACGAGAGGAATGAGCAGTTCTTC.